This TCR beta chain was identified during a study of cytotoxic CD8 clonotypes in ibrutinib-treated CLL. Study-level background: Per sample, productive templates averaged nearly 260,000 and productive rearrangements averaged roughly 91,000. Whole-study findings and limits: At baseline, clonality was higher than in age-matched healthy donors and correlated with CD8+ counts.

V dropped 4 bases and J dropped 6; count of bases not matched to a gene: 11. Germline V gene sequence: CDR1 SGHDN, CDR2 FVKESK. This CDR3 is built from 15 residues. Only a few counts were recorded for this clone. Its antigen is as yet unknown. The table came from immunoSEQ multiplex PCR; TCRdb's copy has only in-frame clones and leaves some out. The repertoire holds 7,300 or so clones, roughly 80% seen once, with about 3.7% in the top ten. The sequencing here drew on PBMCs, taken before ibrutinib treatment. The sequence derives from a human donor with chronic lymphocytic leukemia. V and J are TRBV14 and TRBJ1-1, with TRBD1 identical over 7 bases. Here the CDR3 DNA reads TGTGCCAGCAGCCGTAGGGACAGTGGAGCCGCTGAAGCTTTCTTT. Its protein is CASSRRDSGAAEAFF.